This T cell receptor (beta chain) stems from a study of blood T cell repertoires in COVID-19. As for the study in general: Both acute and convalescent COVID-19 samples were obtained from the United States, Italy and Spain.

This clone was counted between two and nine times. Original methodology: Reference gene primer amplification gave estimated nucleated cell counts. Using immunoSEQ multiplex PCR, the repertoire was profiled, and TCRdb retains in-frame clones only, with some absent. Clone size and the V and J calls come from that table; the DNA yielded D and trimming. Of under 250,000 clones detected, around four fifths appear once; the ten largest clones hold 3.6%. The study assigned cohorts using participant-reported clinical history. Participants classified as exposed had met a COVID-19 case within 2 weeks before study entry. Input material: PBMCs or T cells enriched from blood (not recorded which). The sequence came from a woman aged 40 to 49 who had been exposed to COVID-19.

DNA of the CDR3: TGTGCCAGTAGTCAGGCGAACTATGGCTACACCTTC. Translation: CASSQANYGYTF. V usage is TRBV19 and J usage is TRBJ1-2; D call uncertain. Germline V gene lookup returns CDR1 LNHDA and CDR2 SQIVND (reference sequence). CDR3 length equals 12 residues. Trimming shortened V by 5 bases and J by 2 bases, and 6 bases separated the two germline ends.